This TCR beta chain derives from a study of vaccination effects on CD4 cells after COVID-19. Sequencing used immunoSEQ multiplex PCR; TCRdb keeps in-frame clones, though not all of them. The table shows nearly 45,000 clones, with 72% occurring only once. Scientists isolated CD4+ T cells after a roughly nine-day culture period ended. Everyone in the study got two shots of either the BNT162b2 or mRNA-1273 vaccine. People in the vaccine group had not been infected with SARS-CoV-2 before, and their nucleocapsid antibodies were negative. A note on this clone: The antigen is unknown.

The CDR3 is 22 amino acids. V was clipped by 1 base and J by 1 base; unmatched bases: 18. Per the germline V gene, CDR1 is SGDLS and CDR2 is YYNGEE. J is TRBJ2-6 and V is TRBV9; TRBD1 agrees at 9 bases. The material was CD4+ T cells from PBMCs cultured without peptide, obtained after COVID-19 vaccination. The clonotype originates from a human donor who received a COVID-19 vaccine. The CDR3 DNA follows: TGTGCCAGCAGCGTAAATAAGGCGGGGATAGGACAGGGGATGTCTGGGGCCAACGTCCTGACTTTC. Translation: CASSVNKAGIGQGMSGANVLTF.